The sample holds many counts of the clone carrying this T cell receptor (beta chain). Germline loops: CDR1 SEHNR, CDR2 FQNEAQ (reference sequence). V was shortened by 2 bases and J by 9 bases, with 5 bases between the two germline ends. The CDR3 is made up of 11 amino acids. The record originates from a study of response to subunit inactivated influenza vaccine. TCRdb fed the RT-PCR reads into MiXCR, producing one record per CDR3 protein. In the table there are 860,000 or so distinct CDR3 sequences, less than 25% of which are singletons. This receptor was identified in a man between 50 and 59 years old who received an inactivated influenza vaccine. This rearrangement joins TRBV7-9 to TRBJ2-1; no definite D call. Material: PBMCs from blood, obtained 5 to 6 days after vaccination. The CDR3: CASSLSAEQFF. Written as DNA, the CDR3 is TGTGCCAGCAGCTTATCGGCTGAGCAGTTCTTC.